What follows is one T cell receptor (beta chain) and its context. Its antigen is currently unknown. Germline V gene lookup returns CDR1 LGHNA and CDR2 YSLEER. The CDR3 is 17 residues long. Trimming cost V 0 bases and J 7 bases; bases outside gene matches: 9. RNA was extracted and reverse transcribed into cDNA as the sequencing template. TCRdb keeps only in-frame clones here, not all; method: immunoSEQ multiplex PCR. Of more than 95,000 clones listed, approximately 52% were seen once; the top ten hold 8.8%. The data were obtained in a study of CD8+ T cells in alopecia areata. The study, taken as a whole, reports: Lesional tissue from the scalp (especially in alopecia totalis/universalis) showed higher clonality than normal scalp.

The TCR originated in a human donor in good health. V usage is TRBV4-3 and J usage is TRBJ1-6, with TRBD1 identical over 7 bases. Sequences were obtained from CD4+ T cells sorted from blood. CDR3 amino acids: CASSQERPGTANSPLHF. As DNA, the CDR3 is TGCGCCAGCAGCCAAGAACGACCCGGGACAGCAAATTCACCCCTCCACTTT.